This T cell receptor beta chain was retrieved from a study of long-term antiretroviral therapy in people with HIV. Study overall: The 2015 immediate-ART recommendation was preceded by the earliest samples by about a decade.

About this clone: Other DNA sequences in this sample translate to the same CDR3.

With survey level as its setting, the immunoSEQ assay was v3.0. This table comes from immunoSEQ multiplex PCR, and its TCRdb copy is limited to in-frame clones, with some not included. The data hold approximately 30,000 clones, with roughly 97% observed a single time. Trimming left V 1 base short and J 6 bases short, with 4 bases between. The CDR3 has 12 amino acids. Germline assignment: CDR1 SEHNR and CDR2 FQNEAQ (reference sequence). This receptor was taken from a man in his thirties or forties with HIV. The chain employs TRBV7-9 and TRBJ1-5; D ambiguous. The input for sequencing was unsorted PBMCs, taken 7.6 years after starting antiretroviral therapy. CDR3 sequence: CASSLGSQPQHF. The CDR3 DNA reads TGTGCCAGCAGCTTAGGGTCTCAGCCCCAGCATTTT. Full variable domain (missing parts from reference TRBV7-9 and TRBJ1-5): DTGVSQNPRHKITKRGQNVTFRCDPISEHNRLYWYRQTLGQGPEFLTYFQNEAQLEKSRLLSDRFSAERPKGSFSTLEIQRTEQGDSAMYLCASSLGSQPQHFGDGTRLSIL.